A single sample is the source of the 13 T cell receptor beta chains below, sequenced in a study of T-cell memory formation after mild COVID-19. Via MiXCR, TCRdb re-called the 5' RACE reads, giving one row per CDR3 protein. This sample yields under 250,000 distinct CDR3 sequences, of which 15% to 19% are seen a single time; 2% to 2.5% belongs to the top ten. The specimen sequenced was PBMCs or a T cell subset sorted from them (not recorded which). These receptors were obtained from an adult woman who had mild COVID-19 (a few samples of this study predate the infection). Cell type and time point are not known.

This clonotype occurred a few times. V and J are TRBV7-2 and TRBJ2-1; TRBD2 matches at 7 bases. Unmatched junction bases numbered 3, after V lost 1 base and J lost 6 bases. The CDR3 runs to 14 residues. The V gene's germline CDR1 is SGHTA and CDR2 FQGNSA. The DNA of the CDR3 is TGTGCCAGCAGCTTAGAGGTAGCGGGCAATGAGCAGTTCTTC. Protein product: CASSLEVAGNEQFF. The full variable domain, its missing parts supplied by reference TRBV7-2 and TRBJ2-1, is GAGVSQSPSNKVTEKGKDVELRCDPISGHTALYWYRQSLGQGLEFLIYFQGNSAPDKSGLPSDRFSAERTGGSVSTLTIQRTQQEDSAVYLCASSLEVAGNEQFFGPGTRLTVL.

In its sample, this clonotype was seen a few times. The V call is TRBV2, the J call TRBJ2-5; no firm D call. V dropped 6 bases and J dropped 5 bases, with 19 bases sitting between them. Germline assignment: CDR1 SNHLY and CDR2 FYNNEI. This CDR3 is built from 15 residues. CDR3 sequence reads: CASSHNDAPTETQYF. The DNA for the CDR3 is TGTGCCAGCAGCCATAATGACGCCCCAACGGAGACCCAGTACTTC.

This clonotype occurred many times. The chain recombines TRBV2 with TRBJ1-1; possibly TRBD1 for D (5 bases). The CDR3 runs to 13 residues. The V end lost 7 bases, the J end lost 1 base, and 10 bases lay between the germline ends. CDR1 and CDR2 (germline): SNHLY, FYNNEI. CDR3 amino acids: CASTGAENTEAFF. CDR3 sequence (DNA): TGTGCCAGCACCGGGGCGGAGAACACTGAAGCTTTCTTT.

This chain connects TRBV10-3 to TRBJ1-4; maybe TRBD1 (5 bases). The CDR3 runs to 11 residues. Germline V gene sequence: CDR1 ENHRY, CDR2 SYGVKD. Trimming cost V 5 bases and J 8 bases, with 6 bases left between them. The CDR3 coding sequence is TGTGCCATCAGTCCAGGGGAAAAACTGTTTTTT. Protein product: CAISPGEKLFF.

This clonotype was seen only a few times. V gene TRBV3-1 combines with J gene TRBJ1-3; a possible D gene is TRBD1 (5 bases). The CDR3 sequence is 14 residues long. With 5 bases removed from V and 4 bases from J, the gap between germline ends came to 12 bases. Germline lookup yields CDR1 LGHDT and CDR2 YNNKEL (reference sequence). The CDR3 spells CASSAQGSGNTIYF. The CDR3 nucleotides are TGTGCCAGCAGCGCTCAGGGATCCGGAAACACCATATATTTT.

This clonotype was counted a few times. V usage is TRBV29-1 and J usage is TRBJ1-1, with D uncertain. V was cut by 4 bases and J by 11 bases, with 17 bases left in between. The CDR3 has 12 residues. The germline gives CDR1 SQVTM, CDR2 ANQGSEA. The CDR3 protein is CSVVRTGGRAFF. CDR3 nucleotides: TGCAGCGTTGTCAGGACGGGAGGTAGGGCTTTCTTT.

This clonotype was found many times. The chain links TRBV7-2 to TRBJ2-3, with D possibly being TRBD2 (6 bases). This CDR3 comprises 14 residues. V was pared by 7 bases and J by 1 base, with 12 bases between. CDR1 and CDR2 from the germline V gene are SGHTA and FQGNSA. CDR3 loop: CASTPERGTDTQYF. DNA of the CDR3: TGTGCCAGCACCCCGGAGCGGGGCACAGATACGCAGTATTTT.

This clonotype showed up just a few times. The chain joins TRBV7-9 to TRBJ2-7; no reliable D call. This CDR3 has 14 amino acids. Trimming cost V 1 base and J 2 bases, with 9 bases left between them. The germline CDR1 and CDR2 sequences are SEHNR and FQNEAQ (reference sequence). The CDR3 is CASSLDSSPYEQYF. DNA of the CDR3: TGTGCCAGCAGCTTAGACAGTTCCCCCTACGAGCAGTACTTC.

This clonotype has a handful of counts. The chain is built from TRBV7-6 and TRBJ2-3; TRBD2 agrees at 8 bases. V trimming: 0 bases; J trimming: 1 base; junction bases outside the gene matches: 3. Germline CDR1 reads SGHVS; CDR2 reads FNYEAQ. This CDR3 is 16 amino acids long. CDR3: CASSLAKTSGTDTQYF. The DNA of the CDR3 is TGTGCCAGCAGCTTAGCGAAGACTAGCGGCACAGATACGCAGTATTTT.

The chain joins TRBV19 to TRBJ1-1; TRBD1 is a possible D gene (5 bases). Germline CDR1 and CDR2: LNHDA and SQIVND (reference sequence). This CDR3 has 13 residues. The V gene lost 7 bases and the J gene lost 1 base, with 10 bases spanning the gap. This CDR3 reads CASMETANTEAFF. The CDR3 DNA is TGTGCCAGTATGGAGACAGCGAACACTGAAGCTTTCTTT.

This clonotype was detected only a few times. This chain uses TRBV12-3 or TRBV12-4 with TRBJ1-2; D is ambiguous. The germline V and J ends were trimmed by 0 bases and 7 bases, with 12 bases remaining between them. CDR3 length: 14 residues. CDR3 nucleotides: TGTGCCAGCAGTTTAGCGACATCCTTAGGTGGCTACACCTTC. Its translation is CASSLATSLGGYTF.

V gene TRBV5-1 combines with J gene TRBJ1-5; TRBD1 might be the D (5 bases). Germline CDR1 and CDR2: SGHRS and YFSETQ. The CDR3 is 15 amino acids. Trimming removed 0 bases from V and 2 bases from J, with 9 bases in between. CDR3 residues: CASSLDGDRNQPQHF. DNA of the CDR3: TGCGCCAGCAGCTTGGACGGGGACCGCAATCAGCCCCAGCATTTT. Complete variable domain (other parts from reference TRBV5-1 and TRBJ1-5): KAGVTQTPRYLIKTRGQQVTLSCSPISGHRSVSWYQQTPGQGLQFLFEYFSETQRNKGNFPGRFSGRQFSNSRSEMNVSTLELGDSALYLCASSLDGDRNQPQHFGDGTRLSIL.

The chain uses TRBV14 and TRBJ2-7, with D possibly matching TRBD1 (6 bases). CDR3 length: 15 residues. Germline CDR1 SGHDN, CDR2 FVKESK. Trimming removed 4 bases from V and 0 bases from J, with 13 bases in between. The CDR3 DNA sequence: TGTGCCAGCAGCCCTCAAAGGGGGTCCTCCTACGAGCAGTACTTC. Translating it yields CASSPQRGSSYEQYF. The entire variable domain, with the rest obtained from reference TRBV14 and TRBJ2-7, is as follows: EAGVTQFPSHSVIEKGQTVTLRCDPISGHDNLYWYRRVMGKEIKFLLHFVKESKQDESGMPNNRFLAERTGGTYSTLKVQPAELEDSGVYFCASSPQRGSSYEQYFGPGTRLTVT.